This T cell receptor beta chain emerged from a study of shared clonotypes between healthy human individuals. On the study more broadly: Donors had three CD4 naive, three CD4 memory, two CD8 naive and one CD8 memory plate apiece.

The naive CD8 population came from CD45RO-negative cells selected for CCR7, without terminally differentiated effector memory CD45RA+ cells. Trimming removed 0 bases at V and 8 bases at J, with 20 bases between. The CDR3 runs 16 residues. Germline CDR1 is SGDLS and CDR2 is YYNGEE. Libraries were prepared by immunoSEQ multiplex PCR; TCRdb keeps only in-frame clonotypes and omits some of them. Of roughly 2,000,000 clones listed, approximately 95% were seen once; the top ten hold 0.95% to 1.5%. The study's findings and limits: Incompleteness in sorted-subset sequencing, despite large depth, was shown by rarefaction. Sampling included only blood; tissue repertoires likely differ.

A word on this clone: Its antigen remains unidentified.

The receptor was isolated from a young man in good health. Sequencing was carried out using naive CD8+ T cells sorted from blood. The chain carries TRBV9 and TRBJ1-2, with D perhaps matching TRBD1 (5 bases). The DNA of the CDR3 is TGTGCCAGCAGCGTAGGGTTGGGACCTGTCGTTTTGGGCTACACCTTC. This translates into CASSVGLGPVVLGYTF.